A single TCR beta chain is shown here with its context. Antigen specificity is unknown. The CDR3 length is 11 residues. Germline CDR1 is SGHTA and CDR2 is FQGTGA. Trimming left V 6 bases short and J 9 bases short, with 11 bases between. This record belongs to a study of OX40 agonist ivuxolimab in advanced cancers. The wider study: Participants averaged about 60 years of age (range roughly 23 to 90) and were about 85% male. Prior checkpoint blockade (anti-PD-1, anti-PD-L1 or anti-CTLA-4) was permitted; 40% had it. Findings and caveats of the study: At doses 0.1 to 3.0 mg/kg, CD4+ and CD8+ clones expanded.

This table comes from immunoSEQ multiplex PCR, and its TCRdb copy is limited to in-frame clones, with some not included. This table holds about 70,000 clones, around 80% found once. The sequence was collected from an adult with an advanced solid tumor such as melanoma, head and neck, liver or kidney cancer. The specimen comprised CD4+ or CD8+ T cells sorted from blood, sampled in a trial of the OX40 agonist ivuxolimab. The genes are TRBV7-3 and TRBJ1-1; D might be TRBD1 (6 bases). The CDR3 region is CASSQGDKAFF. CDR3 coding DNA: TGTGCCAGCAGTCAAGGGGACAAAGCTTTCTTT.